Shown below are 16 T cell receptor beta chains from a single sample sequenced in a study of blood T cell repertoires in COVID-19. Some clones are missing from TCRdb's copy, which holds only in-frame ones; the method was immunoSEQ multiplex PCR. Counted here are roughly 290,000 clones, roughly 86% occurring once; the ten biggest clones make up less than 2.5%. The specimen sequenced was peripheral blood. The receptor source for this set is a woman aged 25 to 39 who had recovered from COVID-19.

This sequence joins TRBV6-5 and TRBJ2-7, with TRBD1 matching over 9 bases. Trimming removed 4 bases from V and 6 bases from J; junction bases left unmatched: 4. The CDR3 spans 13 residues. Germline CDR1 is MNHEY and CDR2 is SVGAGI. The chain's CDR3 is CASSSRQGGEQYF. The CDR3 coding sequence is TGTGCCAGCAGTTCCAGACAGGGGGGCGAGCAGTACTTC.

V gene TRBV7-2 combines with J gene TRBJ2-7, with 13 bases aligning to TRBD2. With V trimmed by 2 bases and J by 5 bases, 6 bases remained unmatched. In germline, CDR1 is SGHTA, CDR2 FQGNSA. The CDR3 is made up of 16 amino acids. In nucleotides, the CDR3 is TGTGCCAGCAGCTTAATACTAGCGGGAGGGCCCCACGAGCAGTACTTC. This encodes CASSLILAGGPHEQYF.

The count of this clone is one. The V call is TRBV25-1, the J call TRBJ1-2; D remains unclear. Trimming removed 3 bases at V and 2 bases at J, with 10 bases between. The V gene's germline CDR1 is MGHDK and CDR2 SYGVNS. The CDR3 covers 14 residues. CDR3 sequence reads: CASSEAGQNYGYTF. The CDR3 bases are TGTGCCAGCAGTGAGGCGGGCCAGAACTATGGCTACACCTTC.

The chain employs TRBV28 and TRBJ2-3, with 13 bases lining up with TRBD2. V shed 5 bases and J 4 bases; nucleotides not matched to a gene: 9. Germline V gene lookup returns CDR1 MDHEN and CDR2 SYDVKM. The CDR3 totals 17 residues. CDR3: CASSPFGLAGVADTQYF. The CDR3 DNA is TGTGCCAGCAGTCCATTCGGACTAGCGGGAGTAGCAGATACGCAGTATTTT.

The chain employs TRBV29-1 and TRBJ2-7; a weak D match, TRBD1 (6 bases). Between the trimmed V and J ends, which lost 7 bases and 6 bases, there was a span of 19 bases. CDR1 is SQVTM and CDR2 is ANQGSEA in the germline V gene. There are 13 residues in the CDR3. Here the CDR3 DNA reads TGCAGCGCACACCGCGGCTCACAGGGCGAGCAGTACTTC. It specifies CSAHRGSQGEQYF.

The chain joins TRBV6-1 to TRBJ1-5, with D unresolved. The CDR3 is 15 amino acids. V lost 2 bases and J 6 bases, leaving 14 bases between the germline ends. Germline lookup yields CDR1 MNHNS and CDR2 SASEGT. This CDR3 is CASSETAGLAQPQHF. CDR3 in DNA: TGTGCCAGCAGTGAAACCGCGGGGTTAGCTCAGCCCCAGCATTTT.

This clone was seen a single time. The gene calls are TRBV9 and TRBJ2-4; 10 nucleotides match TRBD1. Germline V gene data show CDR1 as SGDLS and CDR2 as YYNGEE. The V gene end was trimmed by 3 bases and the J gene end by 8 bases; junction bases not matched to a gene: 5. The CDR3 extends over 14 amino acids. Here the CDR3 DNA reads TGTGCCAGCAGCGCCCCGGGACAGGGGTACATTCAGTACTTC. It yields the protein CASSAPGQGYIQYF.

The J gene is TRBJ1-1, the V gene TRBV18; the D gene is possibly TRBD1 (5 bases). CDR1 KGHSH and CDR2 LQKENI come from the germline V gene. The CDR3 consists of 16 residues. Trimming took off 0 bases at V and 2 bases at J, with 13 bases between the two ends. For the CDR3, the DNA is TGTGCCAGCTCACCACCGCTTTACAGGATTAACACTGAAGCTTTCTTT. Amino acids: CASSPPLYRINTEAFF.

V usage is TRBV2 and J usage is TRBJ2-4; TRBD1 agrees at 9 bases. This CDR3 comprises 16 residues. V dropped 0 bases and J dropped 1; count of bases not matched to a gene: 1. Germline values: CDR1 SNHLY, CDR2 FYNNEI. The CDR3 bases are TGTGCCAGCAGTGAAGCGGGGACAGGGGCCAAAAACATTCAGTACTTC. Its translation is CASSEAGTGAKNIQYF.

The chain carries TRBV12-3 or TRBV12-4 and TRBJ2-2; the D gene is possibly TRBD2 (5 bases). This CDR3 is 13 amino acids long. The germline V and J ends were trimmed by 6 bases and 7 bases, with 12 bases remaining between them. The CDR3 coding sequence is TGTGCCAGCAGACTAGTAGCTGGCGGGGAGCTGTTTTTT. Translating gives CASRLVAGGELFF.

This chain connects TRBV9 to TRBJ2-3; tentatively, D is TRBD1 (5 bases). CDR3 length: 15 residues. Deletions cut 0 bases from V and 4 bases from J, with 12 bases between. Germline V gene sequence: CDR1 SGDLS, CDR2 YYNGEE. The CDR3 DNA is TGTGCCAGCAGCGTAGGAAACAGGTTGGCAGATACGCAGTATTTT. Translation gives CASSVGNRLADTQYF.

This clone was seen once. CDR3 loop: CASSQGAGSEAFF. The CDR3 region has the DNA TGTGCCAGCAGCCAAGGGGCAGGGTCGGAAGCTTTCTTT. The chain carries TRBV7-3 and TRBJ1-1, with a weak D call TRBD1 (5 bases). The ends were cut back, 5 bases at V and 8 bases at J, with 15 bases in the middle. The CDR3 runs to 13 residues. From germline, CDR1 is SGHTA and CDR2 FQGTGA. Looking up the rest from reference TRBV7-3 and TRBJ1-1 gives the full variable domain: GAGVSQTPSNKVTEKGKYVELRCDPISGHTALYWYRQSLGQGPEFLIYFQGTGAADDSGLPNDRFFAVRPEGSVSTLKIQRTERGDSAVYLCASSQGAGSEAFFGQGTRLTVV.

The chain is built from TRBV12-3 or TRBV12-4 and TRBJ2-7; D possibly corresponds to TRBD2 (5 bases). The CDR3 runs 13 residues. Trimming pared 9 bases from V and 5 bases from J, leaving 17 bases between. In DNA form, the CDR3 reads TGTGCCAGTCTTGAGGGATCGGAAGACGAGCAGTACTTC. It translates to CASLEGSEDEQYF.

V and J are TRBV2 and TRBJ2-7, with 8 nucleotides matching TRBD2. CDR1 is SNHLY, CDR2 FYNNEI, per germline. This CDR3 contains 15 residues. The V gene end was trimmed by 4 bases and the J gene end by 2 bases; junction bases not matched to a gene: 7. In DNA form, the CDR3 reads TGTGCCAGCAGTGTGAGCGGGAGTGGGGCCTACGAGCAGTACTTC. Its translation: CASSVSGSGAYEQYF. The variable domain in full, with the rest retrieved from reference TRBV2 and TRBJ2-7, is EPEVTQTPSHQVTQMGQEVILRCVPISNHLYFYWYRQILGQKVEFLVSFYNNEISEKSEIFDDQFSVERPDGSNFTLKIRSTKLEDSAMYFCASSVSGSGAYEQYFGPGTRLTVT.

A remark on this clone: The junction does not match germline at one end; this may be a read error. This chain connects TRBV28 to TRBJ2-3; 14 bases align to TRBD2. This CDR3 has 12 amino acids. The V gene's germline CDR1 is MDHEN and CDR2 SYDVKM. The CDR3 DNA reads as TGTGCCAGCAGTCGTGGACTAGCGGGAGGTACCTTT. As protein: CASSRGLAGGTF.

The V gene is TRBV30, the J gene TRBJ2-3; 9 bases align to TRBD1. Germline CDR1 is GTSNPN and CDR2 is SVGIG (reference sequence). Trimming removed 4 bases from V and 3 bases from J; junction bases left unmatched: 8. This CDR3 is built from 15 residues. This chain's CDR3 is CAWTVQGAWTDTQYF. The CDR3 DNA reads TGTGCCTGGACAGTACAGGGGGCTTGGACAGATACGCAGTATTTT.